The entry that follows covers one TCR beta chain sequence. Its antigen is still unknown. This entry belongs to a study of blood T cells in healthy people across ages. Primed by a sample-barcoded 5' primer and a J-beta primer mix, a second PCR proceeded for about 6 to 12 cycles. TCRdb reprocessed the 5' RACE reads with MiXCR, giving one entry per CDR3 protein. The table has about 680,000 distinct CDR3 sequences, around 49% seen once. Study results and caveats: The diversity estimates, figures obtained from one million T cells, were considered underestimates.

Germline V gene data show CDR1 as SEHNR and CDR2 as FQNEAQ (reference sequence). The CDR3 is made up of 15 amino acids. The V gene lost 5 bases and the J gene lost 4 bases, with 16 bases spanning the gap. The sample comprised blood. The sequence was obtained from an older woman in good health. This sequence joins TRBV7-9 and TRBJ2-3; perhaps TRBD1 as D (5 bases). CDR3 sequence (DNA): TGTGCCAGCAGCCCCTCGAAGGGGATGGCAGATACGCAGTATTTT. This gives the protein CASSPSKGMADTQYF.